The 18 T cell receptor beta chains below come from one sample, sequenced in a study of low-dose radiotherapy and immunotherapy resistance in tumors. Time point noted: before trial treatment. TRAV- and TRBV-specific primers were used for first-strand cDNA, which covered alpha and beta chains. TCRs were amplified for approximately 21 PCR cycles with a constant-region primer and V-primer adapter. MiXCR, applied by TCRdb to the reads, yields one record per CDR3 protein. The repertoire holds over 70,000 distinct CDR3 sequences, more than 25% seen once, with approximately 10% in the top ten. The starting material was PBMCs, obtained before treatment. The receptors stem from a female donor with ovarian cancer.

This clonotype has ten or more counts. The V and J genes are TRBV7-3 and TRBJ2-1, with D maybe TRBD2 (5 bases). The CDR3 sequence is 12 residues long. Trimming cost V 2 bases and J 10 bases, with 9 bases left between them. CDR1 SGHTA and CDR2 FQGTGA come from the germline V gene. The CDR3, as DNA: TGTGCCAGCAGCTTATACCCGGGGGAGCAGTTCTTC. The encoded protein is CASSLYPGEQFF.

V and J are TRBV7-9 and TRBJ1-1; TRBD1 agrees at 12 bases. Germline-derived CDR1 and CDR2 are SEHNR and FQNEAQ (reference sequence). The CDR3 runs 16 residues. The ends lost 5 bases at V and 1 base at J; junction bases unmatched: 5. The CDR3 coding sequence is TGTGCCAGCAGCCCCCAGGGACAGGGGGCGAACACTGAAGCTTTCTTT. Its protein product is CASSPQGQGANTEAFF.

The V call is TRBV6-8, the J call TRBJ2-2; D is uncertain. Germline V CDR1 and CDR2: MNHGY, SAAAGT. This CDR3 region has 15 residues. V was shortened by 0 bases and J by 0 bases, with 5 bases between the two germline ends. CDR3 sequence (DNA): TGTGCCAGCAGTTACTCGTCGCCGAACACCGGGGAGCTGTTTTTT. Residues: CASSYSSPNTGELFF.

This clonotype was detected ten times or more. The chain combines TRBV29-1 with TRBJ2-1; the match to TRBD2 covers 9 bases. V lost 6 bases and J lost 4; bases outside the gene matches: 10. The germline gives CDR1 SQVTM, CDR2 ANQGSEA. The CDR3 has 15 residues. The CDR3 sequence is CSVAGIAGVYNEQFF. In DNA, the CDR3 is TGCAGCGTAGCGGGGATAGCGGGGGTATACAATGAGCAGTTCTTC.

This clonotype occurred many times. The rearrangement links TRBV29-1 to TRBJ2-5; D perhaps matches TRBD1 (6 bases). CDR1 and CDR2 from the germline V gene are SQVTM and ANQGSEA. Trimming left V 3 bases short and J 3 bases short, with 17 bases between. This CDR3 comprises 15 residues. The CDR3 nucleotides are TGCAGCGTTGATGAGGAGACCGGACAGAAAGAGACCCAGTACTTC. Its translation: CSVDEETGQKETQYF.

The chain carries TRBV10-3 and TRBJ2-1, with 12 nucleotides matching TRBD2. The CDR3 runs to 14 residues. Germline values: CDR1 ENHRY, CDR2 SYGVKD. After removal of 7 bases from V and 5 bases from J, the junction contained 3 bases not matched to a gene. The CDR3 DNA follows: TGTGCCATCAAGCTAGCGGGGGGGGACAATGAGCAGTTCTTC. Amino acid sequence: CAIKLAGGDNEQFF.

This clonotype was seen at least ten times. V usage is TRBV7-3 and J usage is TRBJ2-3, with TRBD2 as a possible D gene (5 bases). This CDR3 region has 16 residues. Germline assignment: CDR1 SGHTA and CDR2 FQGTGA. The V end was cut by 6 bases, the J end by 4 bases, with 20 bases between. In nucleotides, the CDR3 is TGTGCCAGCAGTCCCGGGCCGCCCGGACTGGCAGATACGCAGTATTTT. It codes for CASSPGPPGLADTQYF. The full variable domain, its missing parts supplied by reference TRBV7-3 and TRBJ2-3, is GAGVSQTPSNKVTEKGKYVELRCDPISGHTALYWYRQSLGQGPEFLIYFQGTGAADDSGLPNDRFFAVRPEGSVSTLKIQRTERGDSAVYLCASSPGPPGLADTQYFGPGTRLTVL.

This clonotype has a count of ten or more. The genes are TRBV20-1 and TRBJ1-6; D ambiguous. Germline V gene data show CDR1 as DFQATT and CDR2 as SNEGSKA (reference sequence). The CDR3 is made up of 13 amino acids. V lost 1 base, J lost 8 bases, and 9 bases lay in between. The CDR3 nucleotides read TGCAGTGCTAGAGGGGGTGGGGATTCACCCCTCCACTTT. This codes for CSARGGGDSPLHF.

The table lists this clonotype with many counts. The rearrangement joins TRBV5-1 to TRBJ1-1; D not certain. Germline V gene lookup returns CDR1 SGHRS and CDR2 YFSETQ. The ends were cut back, 5 bases at V and 2 bases at J, with 10 bases in the middle. This CDR3 region has 13 residues. The CDR3 here is CASRVSTNTEAFF. The CDR3 DNA reads as TGCGCCAGCAGGGTCTCTACAAACACTGAAGCTTTCTTT.

In its sample, this clonotype was seen once. The CDR3 is CASSFQTNYGYTF. CDR3 bases: TGTGCCAGCAGCTTTCAGACTAACTATGGCTACACCTTC. The rearrangement joins TRBV7-2 to TRBJ1-2; no clear D gene. The CDR3 has 13 amino acids. The V end was cut by 3 bases, the J end by 0 bases, with 5 bases between. Germline CDR1 SGHTA, CDR2 FQGNSA.

This clonotype showed up many times. This chain uses TRBV29-1 with TRBJ1-5, with 10 bases that match TRBD1. From germline, CDR1 is SQVTM and CDR2 ANQGSEA. V gave up 4 bases and J gave up 6 bases; unmatched junction bases: 6. The CDR3 sequence is 14 residues long. The CDR3 DNA follows: TGCAGCGTTGGGACAGGGGGGAGTAGTCAGCCCCAGCATTTT. Its translation: CSVGTGGSSQPQHF. Based on the CDR3 plus reference TRBV29-1 and TRBJ1-5, the full variable domain is SAVISQKPSRDICQRGTSLTIQCQVDSQVTMMFWYRQQPGQSLTLIATANQGSEATYESGFVIDKFPISRPNLTFSTLTVSNMSPEDSSIYLCSVGTGGSSQPQHFGDGTRLSIL.

Ten or more counts support this clonotype. This chain connects TRBV20-1 to TRBJ1-3; no firm D call. Germline CDR1 is DFQATT and CDR2 is SNEGSKA (reference sequence). V lost 2 bases and J 0 bases, leaving 8 bases between the germline ends. This CDR3 spans 14 amino acids. The CDR3 coding sequence is TGCAGTGCTAGAACGGCTTACTCTGGAAACACCATATATTTT. Protein product: CSARTAYSGNTIYF.

The sample holds many counts of this clonotype. This chain connects TRBV9 to TRBJ2-7; 10 bases are shared with TRBD1. Trimming at V came to 2 bases and at J to 6 bases, leaving 8 bases not matched to a gene. Germline V gene sequence: CDR1 SGDLS, CDR2 YYNGEE. There are 15 residues in the CDR3. This CDR3 is CASSVGGTGAGEQYF. In nucleotides, the CDR3 is TGTGCCAGCAGCGTTGGGGGGACAGGGGCTGGCGAGCAGTACTTC.

V is TRBV11-2 and J is TRBJ2-2; maybe TRBD1 (6 bases). With 5 bases removed from V and 0 bases from J, the gap between germline ends came to 10 bases. This CDR3 spans 15 amino acids. Germline loops: CDR1 SGHAT, CDR2 FQNNGV. CDR3 nucleotides: TGTGCCAGCAGCCCCAGGGGTCCGAACACCGGGGAGCTGTTTTTT. Its protein is CASSPRGPNTGELFF.

The J gene is TRBJ1-1, the V gene TRBV6-2 or TRBV6-3; a weak D match, TRBD1 (5 bases). The V gene's germline CDR1 is MNHEY and CDR2 SVGEGT. This CDR3 is 15 amino acids long. Trimming removed 0 bases at V and 7 bases at J, with 15 bases between. The CDR3 sequence: CASSYSSGGVLEAFF. The CDR3 nucleotides are TGTGCCAGCAGTTACTCGTCGGGGGGGGTTCTTGAAGCTTTCTTT.

The rearrangement uses TRBV5-1 and TRBJ1-4; TRBD1 aligns across 8 bases. Trimming removed 5 bases from V and 4 bases from J; junction bases left unmatched: 7. CDR1 SGHRS and CDR2 YFSETQ come from the germline V gene. The CDR3 sequence is 15 residues long. CDR3 amino acids: CASRRLQGDNEKLFF. The CDR3 DNA reads TGCGCCAGCAGGCGCCTACAGGGGGATAATGAAAAACTGTTTTTT.

This clonotype was counted between two and nine times. The chain has TRBV10-3 and TRBJ2-7; D gene uncertain. Germline loops: CDR1 ENHRY, CDR2 SYGVKD. The CDR3 is 11 amino acids. V lost 9 bases to trimming and J lost 2 bases, with 8 bases between them. CDR3 region: CAIGRTYEQYF. The CDR3 DNA reads TGTGCCATAGGGCGGACCTACGAGCAGTACTTC.

This clonotype was recorded many times. The chain couples TRBV6-8 to TRBJ2-3, with TRBD1 matching over 10 bases. The V segment lost 0 bases and the J segment 4 bases; nucleotides outside the gene matches: 1. CDR1 and CDR2 (germline): MNHGY, SAAAGT. CDR3 length equals 15 residues. CDR3 loop: CASSYSGQGPDTQYF. The CDR3 DNA reads as TGTGCCAGCAGTTACTCGGGACAGGGGCCAGATACGCAGTATTTT.